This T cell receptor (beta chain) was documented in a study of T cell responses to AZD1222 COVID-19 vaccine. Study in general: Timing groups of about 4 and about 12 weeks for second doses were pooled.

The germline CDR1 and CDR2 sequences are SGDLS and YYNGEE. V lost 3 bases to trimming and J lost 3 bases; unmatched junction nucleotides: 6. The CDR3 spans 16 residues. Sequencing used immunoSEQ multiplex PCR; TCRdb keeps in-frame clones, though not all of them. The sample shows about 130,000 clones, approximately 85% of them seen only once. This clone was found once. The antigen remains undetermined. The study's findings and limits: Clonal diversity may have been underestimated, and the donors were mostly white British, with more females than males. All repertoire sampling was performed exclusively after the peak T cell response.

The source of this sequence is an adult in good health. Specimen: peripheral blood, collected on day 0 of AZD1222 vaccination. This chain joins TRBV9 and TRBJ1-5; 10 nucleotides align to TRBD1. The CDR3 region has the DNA TGTGCCAGCAGCGCTGGGACAGGGGCGATCAATCAGCCCCAGCATTTT. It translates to CASSAGTGAINQPQHF.